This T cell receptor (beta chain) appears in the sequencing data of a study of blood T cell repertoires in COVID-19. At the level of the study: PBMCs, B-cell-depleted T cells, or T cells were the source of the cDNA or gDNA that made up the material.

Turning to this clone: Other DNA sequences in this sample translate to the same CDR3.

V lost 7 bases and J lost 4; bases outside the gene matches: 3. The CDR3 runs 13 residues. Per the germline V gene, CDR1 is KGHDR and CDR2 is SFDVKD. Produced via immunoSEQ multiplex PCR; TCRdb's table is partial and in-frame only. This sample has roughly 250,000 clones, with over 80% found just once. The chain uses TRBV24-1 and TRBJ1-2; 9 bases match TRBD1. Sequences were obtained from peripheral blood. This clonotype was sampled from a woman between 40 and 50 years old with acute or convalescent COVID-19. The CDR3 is CATSGTGIYGYTF. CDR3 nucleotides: TGTGCCACCAGCGGGACAGGGATCTATGGCTACACCTTC.